This is a list of T cell receptor beta chains from one sample in a study of shared clonotypes between healthy human individuals. TCRdb keeps only in-frame clones here, not all; method: immunoSEQ multiplex PCR. The sample comprises 450,000 to 500,000 clones, more than 75% of which are singletons, and around 12% rests with the top ten. Sequenced material: PBMCs. The source is a woman in her forties in good health. Some clones in this sample may be carry-over from other donors' samples. The CDR3 runs from the conserved cysteine through the conserved F or W. Fields, in order: clone size, J gene, D gene, V gene, CDR3 protein, CDR3 DNA. A D gene is named only where the DNA matches it firmly. Rows may omit the clone size; those that give it use once, few, many or a size class.

size: many
J: TRBJ1-1
D: .
V: TRBV2
CDR3: CASSEFDRMNTEAFF
DNA: TGTGCCAGCAGTGAATTCGACAGGATGAACACTGAAGCTTTCTTT

size: .
J: TRBJ1-2
D: .
V: TRBV6-4
CDR3: CASTSGRQSDGYTF
DNA: TGTGCCAGCACCTCCGGACGACAGTCTGATGGCTACACCTTC

size: .
J: TRBJ2-7
D: TRBD1
V: TRBV28
CDR3: CASSPGQGSHEQYF
DNA: TGTGCCAGCAGTCCCGGACAGGGGAGCCACGAGCAGTACTTC

size: .
J: TRBJ2-1
D: .
V: TRBV19
CDR3: CASRAGEDYNEQFF
DNA: TGTGCCAGTAGAGCCGGGGAAGACTACAATGAGCAGTTCTTC

size: .
J: TRBJ2-7
D: .
V: TRBV5-6
CDR3: CASSLEIGHLSYEQYF
DNA: TGTGCCAGCAGCTTGGAAATAGGACATCTCTCCTACGAGCAGTACTTC

size: .
J: TRBJ1-1
D: .
V: TRBV7-3
CDR3: CASSLAGVAEAFF
DNA: TGTGCCAGCAGCTTAGCAGGGGTTGCTGAAGCTTTCTTT

size: .
J: TRBJ2-1
D: .
V: TRBV7-9
CDR3: CASSPGQAGSYNEQFF
DNA: TGTGCCAGCAGCCCCGGCCAGGCGGGGTCCTACAATGAGCAGTTCTTC

size: once
J: TRBJ2-7
D: TRBD1
V: TRBV28
CDR3: CASRRPGQGTYEQYF
DNA: TGTGCCAGCAGGAGACCGGGACAGGGAACCTACGAGCAGTACTTC

size: few
J: TRBJ2-7
D: .
V: TRBV20-1
CDR3: CSARGAYEQYF
DNA: TGCAGTGCTAGAGGGGCTTACGAGCAGTACTTC

size: .
J: TRBJ1-1
D: .
V: TRBV5-3
CDR3: CARSWTPRGPEAFF
DNA: TGTGCCAGAAGCTGGACGCCCCGTGGGCCTGAAGCTTTCTTT

size: .
J: TRBJ2-1
D: TRBD1
V: TRBV10-3
CDR3: CAISADRAYNEQFF
DNA: TGTGCCATCAGTGCGGACAGGGCTTACAATGAGCAGTTCTTC

size: .
J: TRBJ1-1
D: .
V: TRBV6-5
CDR3: CASSYVGASSNTEAFF
DNA: TGTGCCAGCAGTTATGTCGGGGCGAGCAGTAACACTGAAGCTTTCTTT

size: .
J: TRBJ2-7
D: TRBD2
V: TRBV19
CDR3: CASRGLAGDEQYF
DNA: TGTGCCAGTAGAGGACTAGCGGGAGACGAGCAGTACTTC

size: .
J: TRBJ2-2
D: TRBD1
V: TRBV7-8
CDR3: CASSYRGGTGELFF
DNA: TGTGCCAGCAGCTACAGGGGTGGGACCGGGGAGCTGTTTTTT

size: few
J: TRBJ2-5
D: .
V: TRBV7-9
CDR3: CAMGGPPAETQYF
DNA: TGTGCCATGGGAGGCCCTCCCGCAGAGACCCAGTACTTC

size: .
J: TRBJ2-1
D: .
V: TRBV18
CDR3: CASSPGPGNNEQFF
DNA: TGTGCCAGCTCACCGGGACCTGGAAACAATGAGCAGTTCTTC

size: once
J: TRBJ1-1
D: .
V: TRBV11-2
CDR3: CASSSFMGSDTEAFF
DNA: TGTGCCAGCAGCTCCTTTATGGGGTCCGATACTGAAGCTTTCTTT

size: .
J: TRBJ1-5
D: .
V: TRBV7-2
CDR3: CASSLEVQGYQPQHF
DNA: TGTGCCAGCAGCTTAGAAGTGCAGGGATATCAGCCCCAGCATTTT

size: few
J: TRBJ2-5
D: .
V: TRBV5-4
CDR3: CASSFWGRAYQETQYF
DNA: TGTGCCAGCAGCTTTTGGGGGCGGGCGTACCAAGAGACCCAGTACTTC